These 9 T cell receptor beta chains were all obtained from the same sample, sequenced in a study of shared clonotypes between healthy human individuals. Only in-frame clones appear in the TCRdb table, and some are missing; sequencing was by immunoSEQ multiplex PCR. The sample holds approximately 1,500,000 clones, roughly 96% seen once. The sample was naive CD4+ T cells sorted from blood. Noted subset: CD45RA+ positively selected. The origin of the receptors is a man aged 25-40 years in good health.

The chain combines TRBV29-1 with TRBJ1-2; D gene ambiguous. The germline gives CDR1 SQVTM, CDR2 ANQGSEA. The germline V and J ends were trimmed by 3 bases and 7 bases, with 15 bases remaining between them. This CDR3 has 13 amino acids. The CDR3 DNA reads TGCAGCGTTGAGTTGGAGAGGGAGGGTGGCTACACCTTC. Its translation: CSVELEREGGYTF. The whole variable domain, filled in from reference TRBV29-1 and TRBJ1-2, reads SAVISQKPSRDICQRGTSLTIQCQVDSQVTMMFWYRQQPGQSLTLIATANQGSEATYESGFVIDKFPISRPNLTFSTLTVSNMSPEDSSIYLCSVELEREGGYTFGSGTRLTVV.

V is TRBV27 and J is TRBJ1-4; D not resolved. The CDR3 totals 16 residues. V lost 4 bases, J lost 11 bases, and 23 bases lay in between. Germline CDR1 reads MNHEY; CDR2 reads SMNVEV (reference sequence). CDR3 in DNA: TGTGCCAGCAGTTCCTTAACCGCCGGTTCCCTCGGGAAACTGTTTTTT. Residues: CASSSLTAGSLGKLFF.

With respect to this clone: Given the absence of the conserved phenylalanine or tryptophan at the CDR3 end, a read error is likely. The limits of the CDR3 on the DNA are not certain, so only TCRdb's listed CDR3 is given. V usage is TRBV5-7 and J usage is TRBJ1-2. TRBV5-7 falls under the ORF class, with uncertain function. The CDR3 has 10 amino acids, counting both end residues. CDR3 amino acids: CASSFGGRRS.

On this clone itself: Different DNA sequences within this sample yield the same CDR3. The chain uses TRBV10-3 and TRBJ2-7, with D unclear. Germline CDR1 and CDR2: ENHRY and SYGVKD. V dropped 4 bases and J dropped 1 base, with 2 bases sitting between them. The CDR3 contains 11 residues. CDR3 bases: TGTGCCATCAGTGGGTCCTACGAGCAGTACTTC. Translation: CAISGSYEQYF.

This clone was seen only a few times. CDR3 loop: CASSRGQTYEQYF. The CDR3 DNA reads as TGTGCCAGCAGCAGGGGACAGACCTACGAGCAGTACTTC. The rearrangement joins TRBV5-4 to TRBJ2-7, with 7 bases fitting TRBD1. V dropped 4 bases and J dropped 2; count of bases not matched to a gene: 3. CDR3 length equals 13 residues. From germline, CDR1 is SGHNT and CDR2 YYREEE (reference sequence).

V is TRBV6-1 and J is TRBJ2-3; D is uncertain. The germline V gene has CDR1 MNHNS and CDR2 SASEGT. Deletions cut 8 bases from V and 1 base from J, with 16 bases between. The CDR3 spans 15 residues. The CDR3 here is CASFLWGGGTDTQYF. CDR3 DNA: TGTGCCAGCTTCCTTTGGGGTGGTGGCACAGATACGCAGTATTTT.

The rearrangement uses TRBV18 and TRBJ2-2, with 10 bases fitting TRBD2. Germline CDR1 and CDR2: KGHSH and LQKENI. The CDR3 has 17 amino acids. Germline trimming cut 3 bases from V and 2 bases from J; bases unmatched to any gene: 6. CDR3 region: CASSPWLAGANTGELFF. The CDR3, as DNA: TGTGCCAGCTCACCCTGGCTAGCGGGAGCTAACACCGGGGAGCTGTTTTTT.

The J gene is TRBJ2-7, the V gene TRBV7-8, with D perhaps TRBD2 (5 bases). Trimming shortened V by 4 bases and J by 5 bases, and 15 bases separated the two germline ends. This CDR3 region has 14 residues. Germline V gene sequence: CDR1 SGHVS, CDR2 FQNEAQ. CDR3 region: CASSSRLNFHEQYF. The CDR3 DNA reads as TGTGCCAGCAGCTCCCGACTAAATTTCCACGAGCAGTACTTC.

V is TRBV19 and J is TRBJ2-7, with 15 nucleotides matching TRBD2. Germline lookup yields CDR1 LNHDA and CDR2 SQIVND (reference sequence). The CDR3 is made up of 19 amino acids. Trimming took 5 bases from V and 2 from J; bases not matched to a gene: 13. The CDR3 DNA reads TGTGCCAGTAGTGGATCTTTGGGACTAGCGGGAGGACCAACCTACGAGCAGTACTTC. It translates to CASSGSLGLAGGPTYEQYF.